This is a list of T cell receptor beta chains from one sample in a study of response to subunit inactivated influenza vaccine. Using its own MiXCR run on the RT-PCR reads, TCRdb lists one record per CDR3 protein. The data hold about 520,000 distinct CDR3 sequences, with less than 30% observed a single time. The sequencing here drew on CD4+ T cells sorted from PBMCs, taken more than 4 days after vaccination. These receptors were collected from a man aged 50 to 60 who received an inactivated influenza vaccine. Both conserved end residues are part of each CDR3. The D gene is left open where the match is weak. The size entry is marked missing in some rows and otherwise reads once, few, many or a size class.

d_gene	abundance	v_gene	j_gene	CDR3nt	CDR3aa
-	-	TRBV12-3/TRBV12-4	TRBJ1-1	TGTGCCAGCAGCCGTTTTCAGGGTAACACTGAAGCTTTCTTT	CASSRFQGNTEAFF
-	-	TRBV6-2/TRBV6-3	TRBJ2-3	TGTGCCAGCAGCCAAAAGCCCGATACGCAGTATTTT	CASSQKPDTQYF
TRBD2	few	TRBV15	TRBJ2-5	TGTGCCACCAGCAGGTCCACCGGGACTAGCGGGAGTGGGGAGACCCAGTACTTC	CATSRSTGTSGSGETQYF
-	-	TRBV18	TRBJ2-7	TGTGCCAGCTCACCCCGACTGGAGAACGAGCAGTACTTC	CASSPRLENEQYF
-	-	TRBV12-3/TRBV12-4	TRBJ1-6	TGTGCCAGCAGCCTGATCAGGGGACAAAATTCACCCCTCCACTTT	CASSLIRGQNSPLHF
-	-	TRBV24-1	TRBJ2-2	TGTGCCACCAGTGATAGCAGGGTCGTCACCGGGGAGCTGTTTTTT	CATSDSRVVTGELFF
-	-	TRBV7-9	TRBJ2-5	TGTGCCAGCAGCTTAAATGCGGGGCAAGAGACCCAGTACTTC	CASSLNAGQETQYF
-	-	TRBV9	TRBJ1-1	TGTGCCAGCAGCGTAGGGGGACGCCTGAACACTGAAGCTTTCTTT	CASSVGGRLNTEAFF
-	-	TRBV5-6	TRBJ2-7	TGTGCCAGCAGCTACGGGACGCTTAGCTCCTACGAGCAGTACTTC	CASSYGTLSSYEQYF
-	many	TRBV29-1	TRBJ2-5	TGCAGCGTGGGCACAGAGACCCAGTACTTC	CSVGTETQYF
-	-	TRBV11-2	TRBJ2-7	TGTGCCAGCAGCCCCCGGGATCCAGGGGACGAGCAGTACTTC	CASSPRDPGDEQYF
-	-	TRBV10-3	TRBJ2-1	TGTGCCATCAGTCCCAGGGCTGGAAATGAGCAGTTCTTC	CAISPRAGNEQFF
TRBD1	-	TRBV29-1	TRBJ1-2	TGCAGCGTTGCGCGGACAGGGGATGACGGCTACACCTTC	CSVARTGDDGYTF
TRBD1	-	TRBV9	TRBJ2-1	TGTGCCAGCAGCGTCGCCGGTACAGGGGGCTACAATGAGCAGTTCTTC	CASSVAGTGGYNEQFF
-	-	TRBV29-1	TRBJ1-4	TGCAGCGTTGAAAAACGGAACCGCGCAACTAATGAAAAACTGTTTTTT	CSVEKRNRATNEKLFF
-	-	TRBV3-1	TRBJ2-1	TGTGCCAGCAGCCAAGAGGGCCTAAATGAGCAGTTCTTC	CASSQEGLNEQFF
TRBD1	-	TRBV11-2	TRBJ2-5	TGTGCCAGCAGCTCGACAGGGGCCTGGAGGGAGACCCAGTACTTC	CASSSTGAWRETQYF
TRBD2	-	TRBV27	TRBJ2-1	TGTACCATCAGTTTAGGGGGGCTAGCGGGAGTAAACAATGAGCAGTTCTTC	CTISLGGLAGVNNEQFF
TRBD1	few	TRBV12-3/TRBV12-4	TRBJ1-6	TGTGCCAGCAGTCCGCGGACAGGGACAAATTCACCCCTCCACTTT	CASSPRTGTNSPLHF
-	-	TRBV20-1	TRBJ2-1	TGCAGTGCTTCTCTAGGATACTACAATGAGCAGTTCTTC	CSASLGYYNEQFF
TRBD2	-	TRBV15	TRBJ2-1	TGTGCCACCAGCAGACTCATGGCGGGGGGCGGGTACAATGAGCAGTTCTTC	CATSRLMAGGGYNEQFF
-	few	TRBV7-8	TRBJ1-5	TGTGCCAGCAGCTTAGATTTTAACGGACATCAGCCCCAGCATTTT	CASSLDFNGHQPQHF
TRBD1	-	TRBV12-3/TRBV12-4	TRBJ1-2	TGTGCCAGCAGTCTGACAGGGCGCTATGGCTACACCTTC	CASSLTGRYGYTF
TRBD1	-	TRBV11-2	TRBJ2-7	TGTGCCAGCGGACCGGGACAGGGATCCTACGAGCAGTACTTC	CASGPGQGSYEQYF
-	few	TRBV28	TRBJ2-7	TGTGCCAGCAGGGGGGCGTTCTACGAGCAGTACTTC	CASRGAFYEQYF
-	many	TRBV5-1	TRBJ2-3	TGCGCCAGCAGCTTGGCCACTAGCACAGATACGCAGTATTTT	CASSLATSTDTQYF
TRBD1	many	TRBV20-1	TRBJ2-6	TGCAGTGCTAGACGGACAGGGCCTGGGGCCAACGTCCTGACTTTC	CSARRTGPGANVLTF
TRBD2	-	TRBV20-1	TRBJ2-3	TGCAGTGCTTCCCCTACTAGCGGGAGTCCAGATACGCAGTATTTT	CSASPTSGSPDTQYF
TRBD2	-	TRBV24-1	TRBJ2-5	TGTGCCACCTGTTGCAGCGGGAGCATAGAGACCCAGTACTTC	CATCCSGSIETQYF
-	few	TRBV5-5	TRBJ1-1	TGTGCCAGCAGCCCGACTAACAGGGTCGGGAACACTGAAGCTTTCTTT	CASSPTNRVGNTEAFF
-	-	TRBV6-4	TRBJ2-7	TGTGCCAGCTGTGAATCCAGGGGAACCTACGAGCAGTACTTC	CASCESRGTYEQYF
-	-	TRBV6-2/TRBV6-3	TRBJ1-5	TGTGCCAGCAGAGCTTCTCGGCCCCGGCCCCAGCATTTT	CASRASRPRPQHF
TRBD2	-	TRBV7-2	TRBJ2-1	TGTGCCAGCAGCTTAGGGATAGCGGGAGGGCCTCAGTTCTTC	CASSLGIAGGPQFF
-	once	TRBV19	TRBJ2-7	TGTGCCAGTAGTATCCGGGGGGCGAACTCCTACGAGCAGTACTTC	CASSIRGANSYEQYF
TRBD2	-	TRBV12-3/TRBV12-4	TRBJ2-7	TGTGCCAGCAGTTTTGCGGGAGGGCCCTACGAGCAGTACTTC	CASSFAGGPYEQYF
-	few	TRBV11-1	TRBJ2-6	TGTGCCAGCAGCTCTATCGGCCGGTCTAACTCTGGGGCCAACGTCCTGACTTTC	CASSSIGRSNSGANVLTF
-	few	TRBV2	TRBJ2-3	TGTGCCAGCAGTGGGGTCTCAGATACGCAGTATTTT	CASSGVSDTQYF
TRBD1	-	TRBV20-1	TRBJ1-1	TGCAGTGCTCCGGACAGGGCGAACACTGAAGCTTTCTTT	CSAPDRANTEAFF
-	few	TRBV29-1	TRBJ1-2	TGCAGCGTTGCCCTAGCGTCTGGGACTGGCGGCTACACCTTC	CSVALASGTGGYTF
-	-	TRBV11-1	TRBJ1-3	TGTGCCAGCAGCTCGCGATCCCCCGGGACATTCTCTGGAAACACCATATATTTT	CASSSRSPGTFSGNTIYF
TRBD1	few	TRBV15	TRBJ2-2	TGTGCCACCGGAGAGGAAGAGACAGGGTCCGGGGAGCTGTTTTTT	CATGEEETGSGELFF
-	few	TRBV6-1	TRBJ2-1	TGTGCCAGCAGCGGAGGGACGGCATCCTACAATGAGCAGTTCTTC	CASSGGTASYNEQFF
-	few	TRBV29-1	TRBJ1-2	TGCAGCGTTGTCAGGGGAAGCTATGGCTACACCTTC	CSVVRGSYGYTF
TRBD2	-	TRBV6-5	TRBJ2-1	TGTGCCAGCAGTTACTCCGGGACTAGCGGTAGTGAGCAGTTCTTC	CASSYSGTSGSEQFF
TRBD1	many	TRBV6-5	TRBJ2-5	TGTGCCAGCAGTTACTCGATTTTCACGCAGGGGGCCCGGAAGACCCAGTACTTC	CASSYSIFTQGARKTQYF
TRBD2	many	TRBV29-1	TRBJ2-3	TGCAGCGTGGCAAAACTAGCGGGATTTACGGATACGCAGTATTTT	CSVAKLAGFTDTQYF
-	-	TRBV27	TRBJ2-2	TGTGCCAGCAGTTTAAAAGGACCGGGACACCCATCGAACACCGGGGAGCTGTTTTTT	CASSLKGPGHPSNTGELFF
TRBD2	-	TRBV27	TRBJ2-1	TGTGCCAGCAGTTTTCGCCGCTGGGTGGCGGGAGCTCAACTTAGTGAGCAGTTCTTC	CASSFRRWVAGAQLSEQFF
-	-	TRBV7-3	TRBJ2-4	TGTGCCAGCAGCCCGCAGGGAGGCCTGATAGCCAAAAACATTCAGTACTTC	CASSPQGGLIAKNIQYF
-	few	TRBV12-3/TRBV12-4	TRBJ1-6	TGTGCCAGCAGTTTAACGACTAATTCACCCCTCCACTTT	CASSLTTNSPLHF
TRBD1	many	TRBV12-3/TRBV12-4	TRBJ2-7	TGTGCCAGCAGTTTAGCGCTGGGACAGACCTACGAGCAGTACTTC	CASSLALGQTYEQYF
-	many	TRBV5-1	TRBJ2-1	TGCGCCAGCAGCTCTACAGGGTCTAGGCGCAATGAGCAGTTCTTC	CASSSTGSRRNEQFF
-	-	TRBV6-4	TRBJ2-5	TGTGCCAGCAGTCCTCAGGGTCTAGCCAAGGAGACCCAGTACTTC	CASSPQGLAKETQYF